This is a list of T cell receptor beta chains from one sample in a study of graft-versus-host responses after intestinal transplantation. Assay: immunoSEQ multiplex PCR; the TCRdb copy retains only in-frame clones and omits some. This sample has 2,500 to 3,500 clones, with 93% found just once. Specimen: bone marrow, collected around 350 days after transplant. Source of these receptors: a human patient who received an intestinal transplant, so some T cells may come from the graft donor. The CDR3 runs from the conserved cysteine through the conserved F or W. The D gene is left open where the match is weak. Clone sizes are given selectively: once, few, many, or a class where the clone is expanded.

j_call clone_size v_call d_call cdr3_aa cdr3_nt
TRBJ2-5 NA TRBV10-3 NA CAIRGHLEETQYF TGTGCCATCAGGGGACACCTAGAAGAGACCCAGTACTTC
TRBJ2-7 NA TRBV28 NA CASSHTKDGSYEQYF TGTGCCAGCAGCCACACTAAGGATGGATCCTACGAGCAGTACTTC
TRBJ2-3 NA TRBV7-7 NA CASTLSATSDTQYF TGTGCTAGCACCTTATCGGCCACATCAGATACGCAGTATTTT
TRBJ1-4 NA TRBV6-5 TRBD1 CASGGQGGDEKLFF TGTGCCAGCGGGGGACAGGGGGGAGATGAAAAACTGTTTTTT
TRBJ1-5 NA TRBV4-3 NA CASSQVGVLQPQHF TGCGCCAGCAGCCAAGTGGGGGTGCTTCAGCCCCAGCATTTT
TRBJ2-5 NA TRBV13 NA CASSEMGAPGETQYF TGTGCCAGCAGTGAGATGGGGGCGCCGGGAGAGACCCAGTACTTC
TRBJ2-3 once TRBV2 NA CASSGPPAQGWTDTQYF TGTGCCAGCAGCGGCCCACCAGCCCAAGGTTGGACAGATACGCAGTATTTT
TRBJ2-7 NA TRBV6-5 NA CASRPDSVSYEQYF TGTGCCAGCAGACCCGACAGCGTATCCTACGAGCAGTACTTC
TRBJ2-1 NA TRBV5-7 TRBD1 CASSLAAGGKNNEQFF TGTGCCAGCAGCTTGGCGGCAGGGGGAAAGAACAATGAGCAGTTCTTC
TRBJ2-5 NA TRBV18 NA CASSNQETQYF TGTGCCAGCTCAAATCAAGAGACCCAGTACTTC
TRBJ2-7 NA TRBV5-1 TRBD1 CASSLGGTGVHEQYF TGCGCCAGCAGCTTGGGGGGGACAGGGGTCCACGAGCAGTACTTC
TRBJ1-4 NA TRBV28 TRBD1 CASSLDGTGGEKLFF TGTGCCAGCAGTTTGGACGGGACAGGGGGTGAAAAACTGTTTTTT
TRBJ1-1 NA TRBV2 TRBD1 CASTRSGGGSTEAFF TGTGCCAGCACCCGTTCAGGGGGCGGGAGCACTGAAGCTTTCTTT
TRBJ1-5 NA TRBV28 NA CASSWGGANQPQHF TGTGCCAGCAGTTGGGGGGGCGCCAATCAGCCCCAGCATTTT
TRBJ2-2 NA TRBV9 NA CASSVGKQNTGELFF TGTGCCAGCAGCGTAGGTAAGCAGAACACCGGGGAGCTGTTTTTT
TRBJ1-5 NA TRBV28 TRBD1 CASSPGGQGRNQPQHF TGTGCCAGCAGTCCAGGCGGACAGGGGAGGAATCAGCCCCAGCATTTT
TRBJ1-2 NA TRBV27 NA CASSLTGINYGYTF TGTGCCAGCAGTCTTACAGGGATTAACTATGGCTACACCTTC
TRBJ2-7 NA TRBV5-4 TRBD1 CASSLSMGQGAYEQYF TGTGCCAGCAGCTTGTCGATGGGACAGGGGGCCTACGAGCAGTACTTC
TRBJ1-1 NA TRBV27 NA CASSLQTNTEAFF TGTGCCAGCAGTTTACAGACGAACACTGAAGCTTTCTTT
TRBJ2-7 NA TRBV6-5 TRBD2 CASTSSGRAYEQYF TGTGCCAGCACCTCCAGCGGGAGGGCCTACGAGCAGTACTTC
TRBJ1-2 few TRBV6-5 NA CASSYDSGYGYTF TGTGCCAGCAGTTACGACAGCGGCTATGGCTACACCTTC
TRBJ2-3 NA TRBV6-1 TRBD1 CASSVRGQGGTDTQYF TGTGCCAGCAGTGTACGGGGACAGGGGGGGACAGATACGCAGTATTTT
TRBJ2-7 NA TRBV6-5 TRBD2 CASSYRLAGSYEQYF TGTGCCAGCAGTTACAGACTAGCGGGTTCCTACGAGCAGTACTTC
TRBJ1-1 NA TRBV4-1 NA CASSTTGSTEAFF TGCGCCAGCAGCACTACAGGGAGCACTGAAGCTTTCTTT
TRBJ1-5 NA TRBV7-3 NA CASSQDTSNQPQHF TGTGCCAGCAGCCAGGACACTAGCAATCAGCCCCAGCATTTT
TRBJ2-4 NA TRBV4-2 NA CASSQDGLALAKNIQYF TGTGCCAGCAGCCAAGATGGGCTAGCGTTAGCCAAAAACATTCAGTACTTC
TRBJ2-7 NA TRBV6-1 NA CASRTGVEPAEQYF TGTGCCAGCAGAACGGGAGTCGAACCGGCCGAGCAGTACTTC
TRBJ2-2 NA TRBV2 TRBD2 CASSESRGGTGELFF TGTGCCAGCAGTGAATCCCGGGGGGGCACCGGGGAGCTGTTTTTT
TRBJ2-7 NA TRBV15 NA CATSKGRDDLSYEQYF TGTGCCACCAGCAAGGGCAGGGACGATTTATCCTACGAGCAGTACTTC
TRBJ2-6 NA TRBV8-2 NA CGITDKITQSRANVLTF TGTGGCATTACCGACAAGATAACACAAAGTCGGGCCAACGTCCTGACTTTC
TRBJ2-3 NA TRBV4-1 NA CASSRAQARPDTQYF TGCGCCAGCAGTCGTGCCCAGGCGCGGCCAGATACGCAGTATTTT
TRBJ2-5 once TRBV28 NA CASSLRARETQYF TGTGCCAGCAGTCTCCGGGCCAGAGAGACCCAGTACTTC
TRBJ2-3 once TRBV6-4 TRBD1 CASSDGTGGPDTQYF TGTGCCAGCAGTGACGGGACAGGGGGCCCAGATACGCAGTATTTT
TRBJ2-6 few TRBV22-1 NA CPGRVPRKQQSRANVLTF TGTCCTGGGAGGGTGCCACGAAAGCAACAAAGTCGGGCCAACGTCCTGACTTTC
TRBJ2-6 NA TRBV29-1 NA CSVEGGSGANVLTF TGCAGCGTTGAAGGGGGGTCTGGGGCCAACGTCCTGACTTTC
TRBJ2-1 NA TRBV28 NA CASTPFKGSYNEQFF TGTGCCAGCACCCCGTTTAAGGGCTCCTACAATGAGCAGTTCTTC
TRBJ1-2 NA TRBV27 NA CASRGLGGYTF TGTGCCAGCAGGGGTTTGGGTGGCTACACCTTC
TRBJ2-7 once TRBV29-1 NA CSVDNLASSSYEQYF TGCAGCGTTGACAATTTGGCTAGCAGCTCCTACGAGCAGTACTTC
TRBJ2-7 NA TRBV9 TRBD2 CASSEGLAASYEQYF TGTGCCAGCAGCGAAGGACTAGCGGCATCCTACGAGCAGTACTTC
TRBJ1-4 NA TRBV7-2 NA CASSFNGGGEKLFF TGTGCCAGCAGCTTTAACGGGGGTGGGGAAAAACTGTTTTTT
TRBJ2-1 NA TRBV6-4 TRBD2 CASSDSAGGSGEQFF TGTGCCAGCAGTGACTCGGCGGGGGGTAGCGGTGAGCAGTTCTTC
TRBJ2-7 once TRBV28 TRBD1 CASRPPGQFHEQYF TGTGCCAGCAGACCTCCGGGACAGTTCCACGAGCAGTACTTC
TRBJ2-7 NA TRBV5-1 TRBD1 CASSLELSGGSYEQYF TGCGCCAGCAGCTTGGAATTGTCAGGGGGCTCCTACGAGCAGTACTTC
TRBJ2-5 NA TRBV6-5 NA CASSYSGSNQETQYF TGTGCCAGCAGTTACTCGGGCAGCAATCAAGAGACCCAGTACTTC
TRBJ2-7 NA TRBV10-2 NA CASTTPQGRAYEQYF TGCGCCAGCACTACTCCCCAGGGAAGGGCCTACGAGCAGTACTTC
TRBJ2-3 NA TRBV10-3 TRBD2 CAISPGTSGSDTQYF TGTGCCATCAGTCCCGGGACTAGCGGATCAGATACGCAGTATTTT
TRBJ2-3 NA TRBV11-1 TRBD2 CASSFGGSWGTDTQYF TGTGCCAGCAGCTTTGGCGGGAGTTGGGGCACAGATACGCAGTATTTT
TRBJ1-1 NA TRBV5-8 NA CASSLIPRGTSEAFF TGTGCCAGCAGCTTGATCCCGAGAGGTACCTCAGAAGCTTTCTTT
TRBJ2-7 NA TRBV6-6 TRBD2 CASSYPGLAGEQYF TGTGCCAGCAGTTACCCGGGACTAGCCGGCGAGCAGTACTTC
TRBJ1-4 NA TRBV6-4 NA CASSDGTNEKLFF TGTGCCAGCAGTGACGGGACAAATGAAAAACTGTTTTTT
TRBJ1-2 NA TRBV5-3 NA CARSCVMVRKTYGYTF TGTGCCAGATCGTGCGTAATGGTGAGAAAGACCTATGGCTACACCTTC
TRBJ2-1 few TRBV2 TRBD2 CASKEREGSEQFF TGTGCCAGCAAGGAGCGGGAGGGTAGTGAGCAGTTCTTC
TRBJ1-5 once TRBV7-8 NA CASSLAGDGSNQPQHF TGTGCCAGCAGCTTAGCGGGTGACGGGTCCAATCAGCCCCAGCATTTT
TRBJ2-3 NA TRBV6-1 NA CASNRGYTDTQYF TGTGCCAGCAATAGGGGTTACACAGATACGCAGTATTTT